This T cell receptor beta chain comes out of a study of post-analysis software for immune sequencing data. For the study at large: Recorded disease courses covered relapsing-remitting, secondary progressive and progressive-relapsing multiple sclerosis. Some patients had no subtype annotation. Findings and caveats of the study: Among multiple sclerosis patients, normalized Chao1 diversity was significantly below that of controls. Analysis by F measure revealed that same-batch samples clustered strongly together.

Every TCR beta cDNA library bore unique molecular identifiers. It was from roughly 1 to 10 million T cells that about half a million cDNA molecules came. TCRdb re-called the PCR reads with MiXCR, one entry per CDR3 protein. Here the sample spans hundreds of thousands of distinct CDR3 sequences, 30% being singletons. As to this clonotype: Its antigen is as yet unknown.

This TCR derives from a girl aged 5-17 years with multiple sclerosis. The sequenced sample consisted of blood.

CDR3 sequence reads: CASSHAQEASGGLEQYF. The CDR3 bases are TGTGCCAGCAGCCACGCTCAGGAGGCAAGCGGGGGGCTCGAGCAGTACTTC. V gene TRBV14 combines with J gene TRBJ2-5, with TRBD2 matching 9 bases. The J call may be wrong; the DNA end is better matched by TRBJ2-7. This CDR3 contains 17 residues. CDR1 SGHDN and CDR2 FVKESK come from the germline V gene.